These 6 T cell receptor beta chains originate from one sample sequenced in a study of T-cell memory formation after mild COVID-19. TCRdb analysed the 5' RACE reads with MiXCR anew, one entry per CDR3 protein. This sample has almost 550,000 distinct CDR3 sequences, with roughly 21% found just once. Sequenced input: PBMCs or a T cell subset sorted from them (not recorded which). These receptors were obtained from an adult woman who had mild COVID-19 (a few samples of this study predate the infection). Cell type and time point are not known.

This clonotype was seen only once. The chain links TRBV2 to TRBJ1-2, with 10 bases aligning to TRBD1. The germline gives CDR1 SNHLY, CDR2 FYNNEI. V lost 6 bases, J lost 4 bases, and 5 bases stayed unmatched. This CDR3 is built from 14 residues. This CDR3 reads CASRPDRGPYGYTF. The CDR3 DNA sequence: TGTGCCAGCAGGCCAGACAGGGGGCCCTATGGCTACACCTTC.

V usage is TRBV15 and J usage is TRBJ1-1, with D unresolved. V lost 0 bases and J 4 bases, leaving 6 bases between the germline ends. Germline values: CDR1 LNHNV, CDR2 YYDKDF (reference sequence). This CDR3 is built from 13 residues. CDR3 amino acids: CATSRDLSTEAFF. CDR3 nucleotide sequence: TGTGCCACCAGCAGAGATTTGAGCACTGAAGCTTTCTTT.

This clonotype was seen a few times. This chain's CDR3 is CASSLGGVTTEAFF. DNA of the CDR3: TGCGCCAGCAGCTTAGGTGGGGTGACCACTGAAGCTTTCTTT. The chain recombines TRBV5-1 with TRBJ1-1; no clear D gene. Germline V lookup: CDR1 SGHRS, CDR2 YFSETQ. V was shortened by 2 bases and J by 4 bases, with 12 bases between the two germline ends. The CDR3 is made up of 14 amino acids.

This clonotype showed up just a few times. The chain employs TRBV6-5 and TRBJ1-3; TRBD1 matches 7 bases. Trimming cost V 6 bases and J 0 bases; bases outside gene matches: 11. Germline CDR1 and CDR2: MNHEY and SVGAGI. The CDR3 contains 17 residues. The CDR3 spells CASSYGWGQTSGNTIYF. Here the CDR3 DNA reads TGTGCCAGCAGCTACGGATGGGGACAGACCTCTGGAAACACCATATATTTT.

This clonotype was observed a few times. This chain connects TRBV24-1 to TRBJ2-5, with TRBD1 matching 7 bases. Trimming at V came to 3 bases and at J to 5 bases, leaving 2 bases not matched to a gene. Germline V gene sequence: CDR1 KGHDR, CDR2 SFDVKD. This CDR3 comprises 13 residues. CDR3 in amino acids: CATSDTGVETQYF. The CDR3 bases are TGTGCCACCAGTGATACAGGGGTGGAGACCCAGTACTTC.

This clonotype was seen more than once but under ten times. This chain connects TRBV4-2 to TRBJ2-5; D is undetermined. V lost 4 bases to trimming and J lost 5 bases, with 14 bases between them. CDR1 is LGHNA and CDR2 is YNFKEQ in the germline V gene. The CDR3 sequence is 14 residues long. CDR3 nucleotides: TGTGCCAGCAGCCGAGGCGAGCGCCGGGAGACCCAGTACTTC. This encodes CASSRGERRETQYF.